The 32 T cell receptor beta chains listed next were all sequenced from one sample in a study of blood T cells in healthy people across ages. A second PCR of about 7 to 12 cycles used a sample-barcoded 5' primer and a J-beta primer mix. TCRdb processed the 5' RACE reads anew with MiXCR; each CDR3 protein has one entry. This table holds 1.5 million to 2 million distinct CDR3 sequences, 40% to 55% found once. The sequenced sample consisted of blood. These receptors all come from a woman between 40 and 55 years old in good health.

Ten or more counts support this clonotype. The CDR3 loop is CSVGQHRGRTYEQYF. The CDR3 nucleotides read TGCAGCGTCGGGCAACACAGGGGGCGAACCTACGAGCAGTACTTC. The chain carries TRBV29-1 and TRBJ2-7, with 9 positions matching TRBD1. This CDR3 region has 15 residues. Trimming at V came to 6 bases and at J to 2 bases, leaving 11 bases not matched to a gene. In germline, CDR1 is SQVTM, CDR2 ANQGSEA.

The rearrangement joins TRBV7-3 to TRBJ2-5, with 8 positions matching TRBD2. Germline V gene data show CDR1 as SGHTA and CDR2 as FQGTGA. Trimming removed 4 bases from V and 2 bases from J; junction bases left unmatched: 6. This CDR3 spans 15 amino acids. The CDR3, as DNA: TGTGCCAGCAGCTCCGGGGGGGCAGCTCAAGAGACCCAGTACTTC. Its translation: CASSSGGAAQETQYF.

In its sample, this clonotype was seen a few times. The rearrangement links TRBV5-4 to TRBJ2-5, with 7 bases fitting TRBD1. The CDR3 extends over 14 amino acids. V gave up 5 bases and J gave up 5 bases; unmatched junction bases: 9. Looked up from germline, CDR1 is SGHNT and CDR2 is YYREEE (reference sequence). CDR3 nucleotides: TGTGCCAGCAGACCTAGGGGGCCGGGGGAGACCCAGTACTTC. Its protein is CASRPRGPGETQYF.

The chain recombines TRBV5-1 with TRBJ2-7, with D maybe TRBD2 (5 bases). Trimming shortened V by 4 bases and J by 0 bases, and 11 bases separated the two germline ends. The germline V gene has CDR1 SGHRS and CDR2 YFSETQ. The CDR3 extends over 14 amino acids. CDR3 region: CASSLPRDSYEQYF. For the CDR3, the DNA is TGCGCCAGCAGCCTCCCCCGGGACTCCTACGAGCAGTACTTC.

V usage is TRBV11-1 and J usage is TRBJ2-4; TRBD1 matches 7 bases. The DNA end is a closer match to TRBJ2-7, so the J assignment may be wrong. The CDR3 has 15 residues. Germline CDR1 reads SGHAT; CDR2 reads FQDESV (reference sequence). CDR3 sequence: CASSHTGTGAYEQYF. The CDR3, as DNA: TGTGCCAGCAGCCATACTGGAACAGGGGCCTACGAGCAGTACTTC.

In regard to this clonotype: The junction departs from the called germline gene at one end, perhaps through a read error. V usage is TRBV20-1 and J usage is TRBJ1-4; the match to TRBD1 covers 10 bases. Germline V CDR1 and CDR2: DFQATT, SNEGSKA (reference sequence). CDR3 length: 14 residues. The CDR3 DNA sequence: TGCAGTGCTCGAACCGGGACAGGGGATGAAAAACAGTTTTTT. Translation: CSARTGTGDEKQFF.

The table lists this clonotype with a few counts. This chain uses TRBV7-9 with TRBJ2-5, with 7 bases lining up with TRBD2. The CDR3 length is 14 residues. Germline-derived CDR1 and CDR2 are SEHNR and FQNEAQ (reference sequence). Trimming removed 6 bases from V and 0 bases from J; junction bases left unmatched: 4. Here the CDR3 reads CASSLTSDQETQYF. The CDR3 DNA sequence: TGTGCCAGCAGTCTAACTAGCGACCAAGAGACCCAGTACTTC.

This chain links TRBV15 with TRBJ2-7, with D perhaps TRBD1 (6 bases). Germline CDR1 and CDR2: LNHNV and YYDKDF (reference sequence). V dropped 1 base and J dropped 2 bases, with 9 bases sitting between them. The CDR3 extends over 14 amino acids. The CDR3 reads CATSRAWTAYEQYF. The CDR3 bases are TGTGCCACCAGCAGAGCGTGGACAGCCTACGAGCAGTACTTC.

The sample holds a few counts of this clonotype. The chain joins TRBV4-3 to TRBJ2-7; D not certain. The CDR3 length is 13 residues. Germline CDR1 LGHNA, CDR2 YSLEER. V gave up 2 bases and J gave up 7 bases, with 12 bases separating them. CDR3 residues: CASSQYAGPEQYF. CDR3 DNA sequence: TGCGCCAGCAGCCAATACGCCGGGCCGGAGCAGTACTTC.

The chain recombines TRBV7-2 with TRBJ1-2; D is uncertain. There are 14 residues in the CDR3. V was cut by 5 bases and J by 6 bases, with 16 bases left in between. The germline gives CDR1 SGHTA, CDR2 FQGNSA. This CDR3 reads CASSPRLGAHGYTF. DNA of the CDR3: TGTGCCAGCAGCCCCCGTCTTGGTGCCCATGGCTACACCTTC.

Details on this clonotype: Mismatch with germline at one junction end may stem from a read error. This rearrangement joins TRBV20-1 to TRBJ1-2; D might be TRBD1 (5 bases). The germline gives CDR1 DFQATT, CDR2 SNEGSKA (reference sequence). CDR3 length equals 13 residues. CDR3 DNA: TGCAGTGCTAGGGGCTGGGGACTCTCTGGCCACACCTTC. Its translation: CSARGWGLSGHTF.

This rearrangement joins TRBV6-5 to TRBJ1-6, with a possible D match to TRBD1 (5 bases). CDR1 is MNHEY and CDR2 is SVGAGI in the germline V gene. The CDR3 length is 14 residues. The germline V and J ends were trimmed by 7 bases and 7 bases, with 14 bases remaining between them. The CDR3 DNA is TGTGCCAGCAAAGACGGGGCCTCGAATTCACCCCTCCACTTT. Protein product: CASKDGASNSPLHF.

The chain couples TRBV15 to TRBJ2-7; possible D gene TRBD1, 6 bases. The V and J ends lost 3 bases and 12 bases respectively, with 24 bases between them. The CDR3 totals 15 residues. CDR1 is LNHNV, CDR2 YYDKDF, per germline (reference sequence). The CDR3 region has the DNA TGTGCCACCAGCAGTGATATAGGGACACCCGGTCTCCTGTACTTC. Translation gives CATSSDIGTPGLLYF.

About this clonotype itself: A read error may produce the germline difference seen at one junction end. J is TRBJ1-6 and V is TRBV6-1; 8 bases are shared with TRBD1. Per germline, CDR1 MNHNS and CDR2 SASEGT. The CDR3 is 14 amino acids. The CDR3 coding sequence is TGTGCCAGCAGCCCCGACAGGGGAATGGCGCCCCCCCACTTT. Its translation: CASSPDRGMAPPHF.

The genes are TRBV14 and TRBJ2-5, with D tentatively TRBD1 (5 bases). Trimming removed 5 bases from V and 11 bases from J, with 15 bases in between. Germline loops: CDR1 SGHDN, CDR2 FVKESK. This CDR3 contains 12 residues. The CDR3 nucleotides are TGTGCCAGCAGCAGGACACCTCCTCAGCAGTACTTC. Translating gives CASSRTPPQQYF.

The V call is TRBV28, the J call TRBJ2-7; the D call may be TRBD1 or TRBD2 (6 bases each). The CDR3 is 13 residues long. V was clipped by 6 bases and J by 6 bases, with 15 bases between them. The germline V gene has CDR1 MDHEN and CDR2 SYDVKM. CDR3 in amino acids: CASRGGTLREQYF. The CDR3, as DNA: TGTGCCAGCAGAGGGGGGACCCTTCGCGAGCAGTACTTC. Drawing the rest from reference TRBV28 and TRBJ2-7, the complete variable domain is DVKVTQSSRYLVKRTGEKVFLECVQDMDHENMFWYRQDPGLGLRLIYFSYDVKMKEKGDIPEGYSVSREKKERFSLILESASTNQTSMYLCASRGGTLREQYFGPGTRLTVT.

The chain links TRBV6-7 to TRBJ1-2; tentatively, D is TRBD1 (6 bases). TRBV6-7 carries the ORF label, with uncertain function. The CDR3 loop spans 15 amino acids. The ends were cut back, 2 bases at V and 4 bases at J, with 14 bases in the middle. As DNA, the CDR3 is TGTGCCAGCAGTTACACGGGACAAAGAGGCTATGGCTACACCTTC. This codes for CASSYTGQRGYGYTF.

This clonotype was seen a handful of times. The junction and the germline gene differ at one end; a read error may be behind it. This sequence joins TRBV5-1 and TRBJ2-1; TRBD2 matches at 11 bases. The CDR3 has 17 amino acids. Looked up from germline, CDR1 is SGHRS and CDR2 is YFSETQ. DNA for the CDR3: TGCGCCAGCAGCTTTACTAGCGGGGGTCCCTCCTACAATGAACAGTTCTTC. Translating gives CASSFTSGGPSYNEQFF.

To note about this clonotype: In this CDR3 the conserved last residue, phenylalanine or tryptophan, is missing, so a read error is likely. The gene calls are TRBV29-1 and TRBJ2-5, with a possible D match to TRBD1 (5 bases). The V gene lost 1 base and the J gene lost 1 base, with 13 bases spanning the gap. This CDR3 is built from 15 residues. The germline V gene has CDR1 SQVTM and CDR2 ANQGSEA. CDR3 nucleotides: TGCAGCGTTGAAGTACGCCAGGGCATCCAAGAGACCCAGTACGTC. Encoded protein: CSVEVRQGIQETQYV.

The J gene is TRBJ2-1, the V gene TRBV5-1, with 13 bases that match TRBD2. After removal of 4 bases from V and 7 bases from J, the junction contained 11 bases not matched to a gene. The CDR3 loop spans 17 amino acids. CDR1 is SGHRS, CDR2 YFSETQ, per germline. DNA of the CDR3: TGCGCCAGCAGCCCACAACTAGCGGGGGGGCCTTCGAATGAGCAGTTCTTC. Translating gives CASSPQLAGGPSNEQFF.

The sample holds a few counts of this clonotype. V gene TRBV28 combines with J gene TRBJ1-5; D unclear. V lost 1 base to trimming and J lost 5 bases, with 15 bases between them. The CDR3 has 16 residues. Germline assignment: CDR1 MDHEN and CDR2 SYDVKM. The CDR3 loop reads CASSLSEGMVHQPQHF. The DNA for the CDR3 is TGTGCCAGCAGTTTATCCGAGGGTATGGTACATCAGCCCCAGCATTTT.

This sequence joins TRBV13 and TRBJ2-7; perhaps TRBD1 as D (6 bases). Trimming stripped 5 bases from V and 1 base from J, with 18 bases between. This CDR3 has 16 amino acids. CDR1 and CDR2 (germline): PRHDT, FYEKMQ (reference sequence). The CDR3 DNA reads TGTGCCAGCAGCGGGAGAGGTTGGGACATTTCCTACGAGCAGTACTTC. Encoded protein: CASSGRGWDISYEQYF.

The chain employs TRBV3-1 and TRBJ1-1; no clear D. V was cut by 0 bases and J by 6 bases, with 5 bases left in between. This CDR3 is 12 amino acids long. Germline-derived CDR1 and CDR2 are LGHDT and YNNKEL (reference sequence). CDR3 coding DNA: TGTGCCAGCAGCCAAGATATCGCTGAAGCTTTCTTT. Translation gives CASSQDIAEAFF.

The table lists this clonotype with many counts. A much larger clone is a single base away; this may be a read error. This chain connects TRBV4-3 to TRBJ2-5, with 9 bases fitting TRBD1. V lost 3 bases and J lost 6; bases outside the gene matches: 8. CDR1 is LGHNA, CDR2 YSLEER, per germline. The length of the CDR3 is 15 residues. The chain's CDR3 is CASSQAAGQGQTQYF. The CDR3 DNA is TGCGCCAGCAGCCAGGCCGCAGGACAGGGGCAGACCCAGTACTTC.

J is TRBJ2-5 and V is TRBV20-1; 10 bases are a match to TRBD2. V gave up 3 bases and J gave up 2 bases; unmatched junction bases: 15. There are 18 residues in the CDR3. Looked up from germline, CDR1 is DFQATT and CDR2 is SNEGSKA (reference sequence). CDR3 nucleotides: TGCAGTGCTAGGCGAGGGGGGGGTGGGACTAGCGCACAAGAGACCCAGTACTTC. The encoded protein is CSARRGGGGTSAQETQYF.

This clonotype was observed once. The junction shows a germline mismatch at one end, possibly a read error. The chain recombines TRBV7-2 with TRBJ2-1, with TRBD1 identical over 12 bases. The germline V gene encodes CDR1 SGHTA and CDR2 FQGNSA. The CDR3 is 14 amino acids. The DNA for the CDR3 is TGCGCCAGCAGCTTGGGACAGGGGGCGGTCGGGCAGTTCTTC. Its translation is CASSLGQGAVGQFF.

This clonotype was seen a single time. This chain joins TRBV3-1 and TRBJ1-1, with D maybe TRBD1 (6 bases). CDR3 length: 15 residues. Trimming removed 3 bases from V and 4 bases from J, with 15 bases in between. Germline V gives CDR1 LGHDT, CDR2 YNNKEL (reference sequence). The CDR3 region has the DNA TGTGCCAGCAGCCACAAAGAACAGGGAGGCACTGAAGCTTTCTTT. Translating it yields CASSHKEQGGTEAFF.

This clonotype was observed a few times. The chain links TRBV9 to TRBJ2-5, with 7 nucleotides matching TRBD2. J was trimmed by 1 base and V by 4 bases; bases with no gene match: 10. The germline CDR1 and CDR2 sequences are SGDLS and YYNGEE. CDR3 length: 16 amino acids. CDR3 loop: CASSTLGGETQETQYF. CDR3 bases: TGTGCCAGCAGCACCCTGGGGGGGGAGACCCAAGAGACCCAGTACTTC.

This chain links TRBV20-1 with TRBJ2-5; D gene uncertain. Germline lookup yields CDR1 DFQATT and CDR2 SNEGSKA (reference sequence). The CDR3 totals 14 residues. V lost 7 bases to trimming and J lost 0 bases, with 15 bases between them. The DNA of the CDR3 is TGCAGTGGAATACAGACACAAAACCAAGAGACCCAGTACTTC. This sequence encodes CSGIQTQNQETQYF.

The J gene is TRBJ1-1, the V gene TRBV7-9; D is undetermined. This CDR3 is built from 9 residues. CDR1 is SEHNR and CDR2 is FQNEAQ in the germline V gene (reference sequence). V gave up 0 bases and J gave up 10 bases, with 0 bases separating them. This chain's CDR3 is CASSLAAFF. CDR3 DNA sequence: TGTGCCAGCAGCTTAGCAGCTTTCTTT.

This clonotype was detected a few times. This chain connects TRBV27 to TRBJ1-2; 7 bases match TRBD1. The CDR3 sequence is 14 residues long. V was clipped by 4 bases and J by 0 bases; unmatched bases: 2. Germline lookup yields CDR1 MNHEY and CDR2 SMNVEV (reference sequence). In DNA, the CDR3 is TGTGCCAGCAGTTCAGGGGGAGCTAACTATGGCTACACCTTC. Translation gives CASSSGGANYGYTF.

This clonotype has just one count. The genes are TRBV6-2 or TRBV6-3 and TRBJ2-5, with 8 bases identical to TRBD2. After removal of 6 bases from V and 11 bases from J, the junction contained 17 bases not matched to a gene. The CDR3 contains 15 residues. Germline-derived CDR1 and CDR2 are MNHEY and SVGEGT. The CDR3 protein is CASRDWRGVSNEQYF. In DNA form, the CDR3 reads TGTGCCAGCAGGGATTGGCGGGGGGTGAGTAATGAGCAGTACTTC.